The rows below give T cell receptor beta chains drawn from one sample of a study of cytomegalovirus exposure and HLA in healthy donors. Assay: immunoSEQ multiplex PCR; the TCRdb copy retains only in-frame clones and omits some. The table has approximately 240,000 clones, approximately 90% seen once. Sequencing input: PBMCs. These receptor sequences come from a woman under 30 in good health and CMV-seronegative. CDR3s include the opening cysteine and the closing phenylalanine or tryptophan. The D gene is left open where the match is weak. For some rows the clone size is stated as once, few or many, or as a class when expanded; others skip it.

clone size | J gene | D gene | V gene | CDR3 DNA | CDR3 protein
NA | TRBJ2-7 | TRBD2 | TRBV5-1 | TGCGCCAGCAGGCCCCGACTAGCGGGAATCTCCTACGAGCAGTACTTC | CASRPRLAGISYEQYF
NA | TRBJ2-7 | NA | TRBV2 | TGTGCCAGCAGTGCTGATGAGGGATTTTCCTACGAGCAGTACTTC | CASSADEGFSYEQYF
NA | TRBJ2-3 | NA | TRBV6-4 | TGTGCCAGCAGTGACAAGGGGTCCACAGATACGCAGTATTTT | CASSDKGSTDTQYF
NA | TRBJ1-2 | NA | TRBV15 | TGTGCCACCAGCAGAGCCGGGGGAAACTATGGCTACACCTTC | CATSRAGGNYGYTF
NA | TRBJ1-2 | TRBD1 | TRBV7-2 | TGTGCCAGCAGCTTAGCGTCGGGACAGGGAGGAGTGAGTGGCTACACCTTC | CASSLASGQGGVSGYTF
NA | TRBJ1-1 | NA | TRBV7-3 | TGTGCCAGCAGCGCCAGGGGTTGGGACACTGAAGCTTTCTTT | CASSARGWDTEAFF
NA | TRBJ1-2 | NA | TRBV6-1 | TGTGCCAGCAGTCCACAGGGTGCCGGCTACACCTTC | CASSPQGAGYTF
once | TRBJ2-2 | NA | TRBV18 | TGTGCCAGCTCCGCAAAGCCCCCAAACACCGGGGAGCTGTTTTTT | CASSAKPPNTGELFF
NA | TRBJ1-5 | TRBD1 | TRBV4-2 | TGTGCCAGCAGCCAAGCCTTCCGGGACAGGGGATTTGACAATCAGCCCCAGCATTTT | CASSQAFRDRGFDNQPQHF
NA | TRBJ1-5 | TRBD1 | TRBV27 | TGTGCCAGCAGACCGGGACAGGGGGGATCGGGCAATCAGCCCCAGCATTTT | CASRPGQGGSGNQPQHF
NA | TRBJ1-1 | NA | TRBV10-3 | TGTGCCATCAGACAAACGCTCACGATCGCCAGGAACACTGAAGCTTTCTTT | CAIRQTLTIARNTEAFF
NA | TRBJ1-2 | NA | TRBV28 | TGTGCCAGCAGTTTAACGGGAGAAAGATCCTATGGCTACACCTTC | CASSLTGERSYGYTF
NA | TRBJ2-1 | TRBD1 | TRBV28 | TGTGCCAGCAGCTCACCAACAGGGGCCGTCACCTACAATGAGCAGTTCTTC | CASSSPTGAVTYNEQFF
NA | TRBJ1-1 | NA | TRBV9 | TGTGCCAGCAGCGTAGGGGGCGCGAACACTGAAGCTTTCTTT | CASSVGGANTEAFF
NA | TRBJ2-5 | TRBD2 | TRBV14 | TGTGCCAGCAGCCAAGCTACTAGCGGGAGGGAAAAGACCCAGTACTTC | CASSQATSGREKTQYF
NA | TRBJ1-5 | TRBD1 | TRBV19 | TGTGCCAGTAGTAGCGGGACAGGAGCTAGCAATCAGCCCCAGCATTTT | CASSSGTGASNQPQHF
once | TRBJ1-1 | NA | TRBV29-1 | TGCAGCGTTGTTCAGACTCCGGGCACTGAAGCTTTCTTT | CSVVQTPGTEAFF
NA | TRBJ2-5 | TRBD2 | TRBV30 | TGTGCCTGGACGGGACTAGCGGGGCCACAAGAGACCCAGTACTTC | CAWTGLAGPQETQYF
NA | TRBJ1-2 | NA | TRBV5-4 | TGTGCCAGCAGCTTGTTTGATCGGGAGGACGGCTACACCTTC | CASSLFDREDGYTF
NA | TRBJ2-7 | TRBD2 | TRBV27 | TGTGCCAGCAGTATAGCGGGAGCAAGCGAGCAGTACTTC | CASSIAGASEQYF
NA | TRBJ2-7 | NA | TRBV28 | TGTGCCAGCAGTGTCCAGGGGAGTTCCTACGAGCAGTACTTC | CASSVQGSSYEQYF
NA | TRBJ1-5 | TRBD1 | TRBV6-1 | TGTGCCAGCCTTGACAGGGGGGTATGGCCCCAGCATTTT | CASLDRGVWPQHF
NA | TRBJ1-3 | TRBD1 | TRBV5-1 | TGCGCCAGCAGCTCGAATACTAATACAGGGGCTGAGCGGACTGGAAACACCATATATTTT | CASSSNTNTGAERTGNTIYF
NA | TRBJ2-2 | TRBD1 | TRBV6-5 | TGTGCCAGCAAGAACGACAGGGCTAGCACCGGGGAGCTGTTTTTT | CASKNDRASTGELFF
NA | TRBJ1-3 | NA | TRBV7-9 | TGTGCCAGCAGCTTCCCACAGGGCCCTCCTGGAAACACCATATATTTT | CASSFPQGPPGNTIYF
NA | TRBJ2-7 | NA | TRBV29-1 | TGCAGCGTCCCAGGGAACTCCTACGAGCAGTACTTC | CSVPGNSYEQYF
NA | TRBJ1-1 | NA | TRBV25-1 | TGTGCCAGCAGTGAGGGGCAGGGATACACTGAAGCTTTCTTT | CASSEGQGYTEAFF
NA | TRBJ1-1 | NA | TRBV5-1 | TGCGCCAGCAGCCCCTCAGGAACCATGAACACTGAAGCTTTCTTT | CASSPSGTMNTEAFF
NA | TRBJ2-4 | NA | TRBV27 | TGTGCCAGCAGTGGGGCTGGGAATATAGCCAAAAACATTCAGTACTTC | CASSGAGNIAKNIQYF